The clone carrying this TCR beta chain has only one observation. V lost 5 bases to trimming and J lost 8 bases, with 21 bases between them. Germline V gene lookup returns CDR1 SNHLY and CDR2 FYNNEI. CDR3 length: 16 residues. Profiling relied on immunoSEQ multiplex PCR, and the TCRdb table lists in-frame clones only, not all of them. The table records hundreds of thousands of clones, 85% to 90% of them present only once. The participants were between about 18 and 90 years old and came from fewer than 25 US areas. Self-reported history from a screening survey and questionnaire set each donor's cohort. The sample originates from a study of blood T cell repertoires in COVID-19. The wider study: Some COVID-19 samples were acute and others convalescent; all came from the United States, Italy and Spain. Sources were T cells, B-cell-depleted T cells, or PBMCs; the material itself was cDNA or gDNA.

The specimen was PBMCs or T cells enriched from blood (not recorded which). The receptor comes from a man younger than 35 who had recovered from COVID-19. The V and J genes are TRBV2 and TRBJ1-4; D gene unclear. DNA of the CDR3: TGTGCCAGCAGTCTTCGGACTGGACCCGGGGTCGAAAAACTGTTTTTT. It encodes CASSLRTGPGVEKLFF.